Following are 14 T cell receptor beta chains from one sample sequenced in a study of blood T cell repertoires in COVID-19. TCRdb keeps only in-frame clones here, not all; method: immunoSEQ multiplex PCR. The sample includes around 27,000 clones, about 94% of them seen just once. The specimen sequenced was peripheral blood. The receptors originated from a human donor with active COVID-19. The donor label of this sample is uncertain.

The V and J genes are TRBV6-1 and TRBJ2-7, with 8 nucleotides matching TRBD2. CDR1 is MNHNS and CDR2 is SASEGT in the germline V gene. Trimming removed 0 bases from V and 3 bases from J; junction bases left unmatched: 7. The CDR3 length is 16 residues. The CDR3 DNA sequence: TGTGCCAGCAGTGAAGCGGTTTCGGGAGGGGGCTACGAGCAGTACTTC. Amino acids: CASSEAVSGGGYEQYF.

V usage is TRBV2 and J usage is TRBJ1-5; 8 bases are a match to TRBD1. Unmatched junction bases numbered 6, after V lost 6 bases and J lost 5 bases. This CDR3 has 14 amino acids. CDR1 is SNHLY and CDR2 is FYNNEI in the germline V gene. This CDR3 is CASSVGQGYQPQHF. The DNA of the CDR3 is TGTGCCAGCAGCGTTGGACAGGGCTATCAGCCCCAGCATTTT.

The chain has TRBV5-8 and TRBJ2-3, with D perhaps TRBD2 (6 bases). There are 17 residues in the CDR3. Germline CDR1 SGHTS, CDR2 YDEGEE. The V end lost 3 bases, the J end lost 6 bases, and 23 bases lay between the germline ends. The CDR3 DNA reads as TGTGCCAGCAGCTCAACAATCCCGGGGGATGTATTGGATACGCAGTATTTT. It codes for CASSSTIPGDVLDTQYF.

The chain links TRBV6-5 to TRBJ1-5; a possible D gene is TRBD1 (6 bases). V was cut by 7 bases and J by 5 bases, with 12 bases left in between. The germline CDR1 and CDR2 sequences are MNHEY and SVGAGI. The CDR3 covers 13 residues. In DNA, the CDR3 is TGTGCCAGCAACAGGGAACGGGATCAGCCCCAGCATTTT. Translated: CASNRERDQPQHF.

The V call is TRBV27, the J call TRBJ2-1; 11 bases line up with TRBD2. V lost 6 bases to trimming and J lost 6 bases; unmatched junction nucleotides: 7. The CDR3 has 15 residues. The germline V gene encodes CDR1 MNHEY and CDR2 SMNVEV (reference sequence). Written as DNA, the CDR3 is TGTGCCAGCAGGCCAATAGCGGGGGGGATCAATGAGCAGTTCTTC. Translated, it gives CASRPIAGGINEQFF.

The chain combines TRBV11-2 with TRBJ2-1; 11 positions match TRBD2. V dropped 3 bases and J dropped 7; count of bases not matched to a gene: 5. CDR3 length: 15 residues. Germline values: CDR1 SGHAT, CDR2 FQNNGV. CDR3 in amino acids: CASSLGLAEGNEQFF. As DNA, the CDR3 is TGTGCCAGCAGCTTGGGACTAGCGGAGGGGAATGAGCAGTTCTTC.

This chain connects TRBV5-5 to TRBJ1-2; D is ambiguous. The V and J ends lost 1 base and 5 bases respectively, with 9 bases between them. CDR3 length equals 13 residues. Germline assignment: CDR1 SGHKS and CDR2 YYEKEE (reference sequence). DNA of the CDR3: TGTGCCAGCAGCTTGATGGCCGTTTATGGCTACACCTTC. Encoded protein: CASSLMAVYGYTF.

The chain joins TRBV6-6 to TRBJ2-7, with D perhaps matching TRBD2 (7 bases). V was shortened by 4 bases and J by 5 bases, with 21 bases between the two germline ends. The CDR3 totals 16 residues. The germline V gene encodes CDR1 MNHNY and CDR2 SVGAGI (reference sequence). The CDR3 DNA reads as TGTGCCAGCAGTTCCCGGGGGGCGGGACCGCGGGACGAGCAGTACTTC. Residues: CASSSRGAGPRDEQYF.

The V and J genes are TRBV29-1 and TRBJ2-7; 8 bases are a match to TRBD1. This CDR3 comprises 13 residues. V was clipped by 8 bases and J by 5 bases; unmatched bases: 11. Germline V gives CDR1 SQVTM, CDR2 ANQGSEA. CDR3 coding DNA: TGCAGCTTCTCACGGACAGGGTGGGACGAGCAGTACTTC. Protein product: CSFSRTGWDEQYF.

V gene TRBV10-1 combines with J gene TRBJ2-7; weak D call: TRBD1 (6 bases). From germline, CDR1 is WNHNN and CDR2 SYGVQD (reference sequence). Trimming took 6 bases from V and 2 from J, leaving 17 bases between them. The CDR3 consists of 15 residues. The CDR3 protein is CASSQGLPGAYEQYF. CDR3 DNA sequence: TGCGCCAGCAGCCAGGGCCTACCAGGGGCCTACGAGCAGTACTTC.

The chain recombines TRBV4-1 with TRBJ1-5; possibly TRBD1 for D (5 bases). The CDR3 contains 16 residues. CDR1 is MGHRA, CDR2 YSYEKL, per germline. The V end lost 0 bases, the J end lost 4 bases, and 13 bases lay between the germline ends. For the CDR3, the DNA is TGCGCCAGCAGCCAAGACAGAAATGGGGGGAATCAGCCCCAGCATTTT. Encoded protein: CASSQDRNGGNQPQHF.

The rearrangement joins TRBV7-2 to TRBJ2-3; 14 positions match TRBD2. V trimming: 3 bases; J trimming: 4 bases; junction bases outside the gene matches: 9. This CDR3 contains 18 residues. Germline CDR1 SGHTA, CDR2 FQGNSA. The DNA for the CDR3 is TGTGCCAGCAGCTTGACTCCCCCGACTAGCGGGGGGGCAGATACGCAGTATTTT. It yields the protein CASSLTPPTSGGADTQYF.

J is TRBJ1-5 and V is TRBV18; 7 bases are a match to TRBD1. The V gene end was trimmed by 4 bases and the J gene end by 4 bases; junction bases not matched to a gene: 10. There are 16 residues in the CDR3. Germline V gene lookup returns CDR1 KGHSH and CDR2 LQKENI. The CDR3 region has the DNA TGTGCCAGCTCACGTTACGGGACAGCCGATAATCAGCCCCAGCATTTT. Translation gives CASSRYGTADNQPQHF.

This clone has just a few counts. The V and J genes are TRBV27 and TRBJ2-1; the D gene is possibly TRBD2 (6 bases). Between the trimmed V and J ends, which lost 3 bases and 4 bases, there was a span of 13 bases. Germline V gene sequence: CDR1 MNHEY, CDR2 SMNVEV (reference sequence). The CDR3 runs to 15 residues. CDR3 DNA sequence: TGTGCCAGCAGTTTCGAGGGACTCCCGTACAATGAGCAGTTCTTC. Its protein is CASSFEGLPYNEQFF.